These 28 T cell receptor beta chains came from one sample sequenced in a study of cytomegalovirus exposure and HLA in healthy donors. The PCR had 60 Vbeta and 13 Jbeta primers. Using immunoSEQ multiplex PCR, the repertoire was profiled, and TCRdb retains in-frame clones only, with some absent. The table records around 100,000 clones, about 80% of them present only once. The sample comprised PBMCs. These receptor sequences come from a man in his forties or fifties in good health and CMV-seronegative.

A few counts support this clone. V and J are TRBV14 and TRBJ1-6; D possibly corresponds to TRBD1 (5 bases). This CDR3 contains 12 residues. Germline CDR1 reads SGHDN; CDR2 reads FVKESK. The CDR3 coding sequence is TGTGTCAAGGGGCGGAATAATTCACCCCTCCACTTT. This gives the protein CVKGRNNSPLHF.

V gene TRBV2 combines with J gene TRBJ1-6, with D maybe TRBD1 (5 bases). The CDR3 runs to 10 residues. Between the trimmed V and J ends, which lost 11 bases and 11 bases, there was a span of 10 bases. The germline CDR1 and CDR2 sequences are SNHLY and FYNNEI. For the CDR3, the DNA is TGTGCCGGGGGGGTCGCACCCCTCCACTTT. It encodes CAGGVAPLHF.

The chain joins TRBV7-2 to TRBJ2-7; 9 nucleotides align to TRBD2. CDR3 length: 13 residues. With 3 bases clipped from V and 5 bases from J, the junction kept 2 bases outside the gene matches. Germline assignment: CDR1 SGHTA and CDR2 FQGNSA. CDR3 protein: CASSFSGGNEQYF. Here the CDR3 DNA reads TGTGCCAGCAGCTTTAGCGGGGGTAACGAGCAGTACTTC. Combining the CDR3 with reference TRBV7-2 and TRBJ2-7 gives the whole variable domain GAGVSQSPSNKVTEKGKDVELRCDPISGHTALYWYRQSLGQGLEFLIYFQGNSAPDKSGLPSDRFSAERTGGSVSTLTIQRTQQEDSAVYLCASSFSGGNEQYFGPGTRLTVT.

This rearrangement joins TRBV9 to TRBJ2-7; tentatively, D is TRBD1 (6 bases). Germline values: CDR1 SGDLS, CDR2 YYNGEE. V lost 4 bases to trimming and J lost 5 bases, with 19 bases between them. This CDR3 region has 15 residues. For the CDR3, the DNA is TGTGCCAGCAGCTTCCAATCCCAGGGGTCCAACGAGCAGTACTTC. This translates into CASSFQSQGSNEQYF.

This chain uses TRBV18 with TRBJ2-7, with 11 bases lining up with TRBD1. V was pared by 5 bases and J by 7 bases, with 13 bases of the junction left unmatched. The CDR3 is 16 amino acids. Germline assignment: CDR1 KGHSH and CDR2 LQKENI. CDR3 loop: CASSTIRTGGLGEQYV. The DNA of the CDR3 is TGTGCCAGCTCAACGATAAGGACAGGGGGCCTGGGTGAGCAGTACGTC.

The chain couples TRBV19 to TRBJ1-3; the match to TRBD1 covers 8 bases. CDR1 and CDR2 from the germline V gene are LNHDA and SQIVND (reference sequence). Trimming removed 5 bases from V and 4 bases from J; junction bases left unmatched: 13. The CDR3 runs to 17 residues. CDR3 nucleotides: TGTGCCAGTAGTTCTTTCGGGACAGGTGTTTTCGGAAACACCATATATTTT. Protein sequence: CASSSFGTGVFGNTIYF.

This clone was counted between two and nine times. The V call is TRBV6-1, the J call TRBJ2-7, with 9 bases lining up with TRBD1. CDR1 is MNHNS, CDR2 SASEGT, per germline. Losses at the gene ends were 6 bases for V and 4 bases for J; bases not matched to a gene: 4. The CDR3 sequence is 13 residues long. The CDR3 spells CASRGQGVYEQYV. For the CDR3, the DNA is TGTGCCAGCAGGGGACAGGGAGTATACGAGCAGTACGTC.

V gene TRBV6-5 combines with J gene TRBJ2-3, with TRBD2 identical over 8 bases. Trimming cost V 7 bases and J 5 bases; bases outside gene matches: 8. CDR3 size: 14 residues. Per the germline V gene, CDR1 is MNHEY and CDR2 is SVGAGI. The CDR3 is CASTRGGPGDTQYF. The DNA for the CDR3 is TGTGCCAGCACTCGGGGGGGGCCGGGAGATACGCAGTATTTT.

This chain connects TRBV6-1 to TRBJ2-3, with unresolved D. Per the germline V gene, CDR1 is MNHNS and CDR2 is SASEGT. The CDR3 runs 15 residues. Trimming pared 6 bases from V and 1 base from J, leaving 14 bases between. CDR3 DNA sequence: TGTGCCAGCAGACCCCCGGGTATTGGCACAGATACGCAGTATTTT. Protein product: CASRPPGIGTDTQYF.

The chain carries TRBV27 and TRBJ1-2; TRBD1 matches 9 bases. With V trimmed by 4 bases and J by 7 bases, 7 bases remained unmatched. Germline V gene lookup returns CDR1 MNHEY and CDR2 SMNVEV (reference sequence). The CDR3 is 14 residues long. CDR3 region: CASSSSQGALGYTF. The DNA of the CDR3 is TGTGCCAGCAGTTCCTCACAGGGGGCGCTTGGCTACACCTTC.

The rearrangement uses TRBV29-1 and TRBJ2-7, with D maybe TRBD2 (5 bases). The CDR3 runs 14 residues. Germline assignment: CDR1 SQVTM and CDR2 ANQGSEA. V lost 6 bases to trimming and J lost 2 bases, with 17 bases between them. The CDR3 bases are TGCAGCGTGGACTTCAGGTTTACAACCTACGAGCAGTACGTC. It specifies CSVDFRFTTYEQYV.

The V gene is TRBV28, the J gene TRBJ1-4; no clear D gene. The V end was cut by 11 bases, the J end by 4 bases, with 8 bases between. The CDR3 runs to 11 residues. Germline V lookup: CDR1 MDHEN, CDR2 SYDVKM. This chain's CDR3 is CAGGVNEKLFF. The CDR3 DNA follows: TGTGCCGGCGGAGTTAATGAAAAACTGTTTTTT.

V and J are TRBV5-1 and TRBJ1-4; no definite D call. The CDR3 sequence is 13 residues long. From germline, CDR1 is SGHRS and CDR2 YFSETQ. V lost 10 bases and J 7 bases, leaving 17 bases between the germline ends. The CDR3 sequence is CASARVTGEKLFF. CDR3 nucleotides: TGCGCCTCAGCGCGGGTAACGGGTGAAAAACTGTTTTTT.

The gene calls are TRBV30 and TRBJ2-5; 8 bases map to TRBD2. With V trimmed by 5 bases and J by 3 bases, 2 bases remained unmatched. This CDR3 is built from 12 residues. Germline CDR1 reads GTSNPN; CDR2 reads SVGIG (reference sequence). The CDR3 is CAWGAGEETQYF. In DNA, the CDR3 is TGTGCCTGGGGAGCGGGGGAAGAGACCCAGTACTTC. Full variable domain (remainder filled in from reference TRBV30 and TRBJ2-5): SQTIHQWPATLVQPVGSPLSLECTVEGTSNPNLYWYRQAAGRGLQLLFYSVGIGQISSEVPQNLSASRPQDRQFILSSKKLLLSDSGFYLCAWGAGEETQYFGPGTRLLVL.

V usage is TRBV9 and J usage is TRBJ1-1; a weak D match, TRBD1 (5 bases). Germline CDR1 SGDLS, CDR2 YYNGEE. V lost 3 bases and J 4 bases, leaving 16 bases between the germline ends. CDR3 size: 15 residues. The CDR3 nucleotides are TGTGCCAGCAGCGGGAAGGGACTCCCCCTCACTGAAGCTTTCTTT. This gives the protein CASSGKGLPLTEAFF.

This CDR3 reads CASSPLVDTQYF. DNA for the CDR3: TGTGCCAGCAGCCCACTCGTAGATACGCAGTATTTT. The gene calls are TRBV11-2 and TRBJ2-3; no clear D gene. Trimming left V 5 bases short and J 5 bases short, with 8 bases between. This CDR3 region has 12 residues. Per germline, CDR1 SGHAT and CDR2 FQNNGV.

This clone appeared a few times. The gene calls are TRBV9 and TRBJ2-1; D gene ambiguous. The CDR3 runs 13 residues. CDR1 and CDR2 from the germline V gene are SGDLS and YYNGEE. The ends were cut back, 0 bases at V and 8 bases at J, with 9 bases in the middle. The CDR3, as DNA: TGTGCCAGCAGCGTAGGCACCAGGCATGAGCAGTTCTTC. It codes for CASSVGTRHEQFF.

This chain uses TRBV27 with TRBJ1-2, with 11 bases aligning to TRBD1. Germline-derived CDR1 and CDR2 are MNHEY and SMNVEV (reference sequence). The CDR3 totals 16 residues. Trimming took 0 bases from V and 7 from J; bases not matched to a gene: 7. The CDR3 spells CASSLSPGTGGGGYTF. CDR3 nucleotides: TGTGCCAGCAGTTTATCGCCCGGGACAGGGGGAGGTGGCTACACCTTC.

V is TRBV7-6 and J is TRBJ2-1; the match to TRBD1 covers 7 bases. The junction had 6 bases not matched to a gene; V was cut back by 2 bases and J by 2 bases. CDR3 length: 16 residues. Germline V gene data show CDR1 as SGHVS and CDR2 as FNYEAQ. CDR3 sequence: CASSLIGTATYNEQFF. The CDR3, as DNA: TGTGCCAGCAGCTTAATCGGGACAGCTACCTACAATGAGCAGTTCTTC.

This chain links TRBV4-1 with TRBJ2-5; TRBD2 aligns across 10 bases. Per germline, CDR1 MGHRA and CDR2 YSYEKL. The CDR3 contains 19 residues. Trimming at V came to 0 bases and at J to 1 base, leaving 11 bases not matched to a gene. CDR3 residues: CASSQDRGLAGATQETQYF. CDR3 in DNA: TGCGCCAGCAGCCAAGATCGGGGGCTAGCGGGGGCCACCCAAGAGACCCAGTACTTC.

The V call is TRBV10-1, the J call TRBJ1-1, with D maybe TRBD1 (5 bases). From germline, CDR1 is WNHNN and CDR2 SYGVQD (reference sequence). Deletions cut 0 bases from V and 2 bases from J, with 13 bases between. The CDR3 is 16 residues long. CDR3 protein: CASSESYRRGNTEAFF. CDR3 nucleotide sequence: TGCGCCAGCAGTGAGTCTTACAGGCGTGGCAACACTGAAGCTTTCTTT.

This chain uses TRBV18 with TRBJ1-4; D remains unclear. V lost 0 bases, J lost 7 bases, and 15 bases lay in between. This CDR3 region has 16 residues. CDR1 KGHSH and CDR2 LQKENI come from the germline V gene. The CDR3 is CASSPPSEIRSEKLFF. The CDR3 coding sequence is TGTGCCAGCTCACCACCCAGCGAAATTCGGAGTGAAAAACTGTTTTTT.

The genes are TRBV9 and TRBJ1-1; D ambiguous. CDR1 and CDR2 from the germline V gene are SGDLS and YYNGEE. Trimming cost V 0 bases and J 2 bases, with 11 bases left between them. This CDR3 spans 15 amino acids. CDR3 nucleotides: TGTGCCAGCAGCGTAGCTCATGGCGGAAACACTGAAGCTTTCTTT. Translated: CASSVAHGGNTEAFF.

The V gene is TRBV9, the J gene TRBJ1-2; D gene unclear. With 3 bases removed from V and 4 bases from J, the gap between germline ends came to 10 bases. Germline V gene sequence: CDR1 SGDLS, CDR2 YYNGEE. There are 13 residues in the CDR3. CDR3 sequence (DNA): TGTGCCAGCAGCGCGAGCAGAGGCTATGGCTACACCTTC. This encodes CASSASRGYGYTF.

The gene calls are TRBV4-1 and TRBJ2-4; D perhaps matches TRBD2 (5 bases). The CDR3 totals 16 residues. Germline-derived CDR1 and CDR2 are MGHRA and YSYEKL. Trimming removed 0 bases from V and 1 base from J, with 10 bases in between. CDR3 DNA: TGCGCCAGCAGCCAAGAAACGGGGATCGCCAAAAACATTCAGTACTTC. It specifies CASSQETGIAKNIQYF.

The chain's CDR3 is CASTRLAGGYNEQFF. The CDR3 region has the DNA TGTGCCAGCACCCGACTAGCGGGGGGTTACAATGAGCAGTTCTTC. The chain employs TRBV9 and TRBJ2-1, with 13 bases aligning to TRBD2. Trimming removed 6 bases from V and 4 bases from J; junction bases left unmatched: 4. CDR3 length: 15 amino acids. Germline lookup yields CDR1 SGDLS and CDR2 YYNGEE.

The chain joins TRBV7-9 to TRBJ2-5, with 9 positions matching TRBD1. V lost 5 bases, J lost 4 bases, and 14 bases stayed unmatched. Germline loops: CDR1 SEHNR, CDR2 FQNEAQ (reference sequence). CDR3 size: 17 residues. DNA of the CDR3: TGTGCCAGCAGCCGTCTTACCCGGGACAGGGTTGCAGAGACCCAGTACTTC. Translated: CASSRLTRDRVAETQYF.

This clone has just one count. The chain uses TRBV25-1 and TRBJ1-2; D might be TRBD1 (5 bases). V was shortened by 3 bases and J by 1 base, with 12 bases between the two germline ends. The CDR3 totals 15 residues. Germline assignment: CDR1 MGHDK and CDR2 SYGVNS. DNA for the CDR3: TGTGCCAGCAGTGAGGCTGGGGCGCTTAACTATGGCTACACCTTC. Encoded protein: CASSEAGALNYGYTF.